This T cell receptor (beta chain) comes out of a study of shared clonotypes between healthy human individuals. This clone was seen repeatedly, ten times or more. CDR1 and CDR2 (germline): MNHNY, SVGAGI (reference sequence). Trimming at V came to 4 bases and at J to 0 bases, leaving 7 bases not matched to a gene. The CDR3 is 16 amino acids. Assay: immunoSEQ multiplex PCR; the TCRdb copy retains only in-frame clones and omits some. The table includes hundreds of thousands of clones, 72% detected once. The sample comprised memory CD4+ T cells sorted from blood. As for subset: CD45RA-negative fraction. This chain connects TRBV6-6 to TRBJ2-7; 9 bases fit TRBD1. The sequence came from a woman in her 30s in good health. Written as DNA, the CDR3 is TGTGCCAGCAGTTCCGGCACAGGGGGCGGCTCCTACGAGCAGTACTTC. This codes for CASSSGTGGGSYEQYF.